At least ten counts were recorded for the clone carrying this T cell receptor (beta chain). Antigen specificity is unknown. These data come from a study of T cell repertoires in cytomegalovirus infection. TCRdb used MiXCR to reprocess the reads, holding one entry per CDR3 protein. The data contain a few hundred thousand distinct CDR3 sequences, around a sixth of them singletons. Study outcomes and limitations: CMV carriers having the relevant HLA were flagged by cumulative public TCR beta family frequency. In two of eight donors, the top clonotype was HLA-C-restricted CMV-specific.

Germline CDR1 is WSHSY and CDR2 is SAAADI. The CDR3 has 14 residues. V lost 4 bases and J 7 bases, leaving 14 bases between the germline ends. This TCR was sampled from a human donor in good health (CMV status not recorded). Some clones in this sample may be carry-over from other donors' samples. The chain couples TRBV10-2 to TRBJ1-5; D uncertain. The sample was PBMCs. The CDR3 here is CASSGAMSGQPQHF. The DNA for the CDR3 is TGCGCCAGCAGTGGGGCAATGTCTGGGCAGCCCCAGCATTTT.